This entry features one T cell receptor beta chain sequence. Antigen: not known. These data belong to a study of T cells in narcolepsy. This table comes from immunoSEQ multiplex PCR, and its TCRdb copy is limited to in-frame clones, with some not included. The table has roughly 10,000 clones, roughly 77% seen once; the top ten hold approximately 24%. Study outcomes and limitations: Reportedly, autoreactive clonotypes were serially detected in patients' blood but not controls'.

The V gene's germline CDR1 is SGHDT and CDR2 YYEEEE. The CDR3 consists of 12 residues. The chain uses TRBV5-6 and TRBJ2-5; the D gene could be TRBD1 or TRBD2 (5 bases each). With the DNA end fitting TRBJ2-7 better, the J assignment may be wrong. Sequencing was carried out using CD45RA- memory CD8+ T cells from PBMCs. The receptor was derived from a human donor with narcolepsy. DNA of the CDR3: TGTGCCAGCAACCGGGGCGATCGCGAGCAGTACTTC. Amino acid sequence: CASNRGDREQYF.